The clone carrying this T cell receptor (beta chain) was detected only once. The antigen is unknown. The assay was immunoSEQ multiplex PCR, and TCRdb's table has in-frame clones only and misses some. The repertoire holds tens of thousands of clones, approximately 90% seen once, with more than 4.5% in the top ten. The source of the sample is a study of T cell responses to AZD1222 COVID-19 vaccine. General observations from the study: Seropositivity was recorded at baseline in only a handful of AZD1222 recipients. The donors showed a predominance of white British ancestry and of females, with possible underestimation of clonal diversity.

CDR3 size: 13 residues. Trimming took 5 bases from V and 11 from J, leaving 16 bases between them. Per the germline V gene, CDR1 is SGHTA and CDR2 is FQGTGA. Sequencing was performed on peripheral blood, taken on day 0 of MenACWY control vaccination. V is TRBV7-3 and J is TRBJ2-1, with D tentatively TRBD1 or TRBD2 (5 bases each). The sequence came from an adult in good health. CDR3 DNA: TGTGCCAGCAGCGCAACCTCGGGACCAAAGCAGTTCTTC. Its protein product is CASSATSGPKQFF.